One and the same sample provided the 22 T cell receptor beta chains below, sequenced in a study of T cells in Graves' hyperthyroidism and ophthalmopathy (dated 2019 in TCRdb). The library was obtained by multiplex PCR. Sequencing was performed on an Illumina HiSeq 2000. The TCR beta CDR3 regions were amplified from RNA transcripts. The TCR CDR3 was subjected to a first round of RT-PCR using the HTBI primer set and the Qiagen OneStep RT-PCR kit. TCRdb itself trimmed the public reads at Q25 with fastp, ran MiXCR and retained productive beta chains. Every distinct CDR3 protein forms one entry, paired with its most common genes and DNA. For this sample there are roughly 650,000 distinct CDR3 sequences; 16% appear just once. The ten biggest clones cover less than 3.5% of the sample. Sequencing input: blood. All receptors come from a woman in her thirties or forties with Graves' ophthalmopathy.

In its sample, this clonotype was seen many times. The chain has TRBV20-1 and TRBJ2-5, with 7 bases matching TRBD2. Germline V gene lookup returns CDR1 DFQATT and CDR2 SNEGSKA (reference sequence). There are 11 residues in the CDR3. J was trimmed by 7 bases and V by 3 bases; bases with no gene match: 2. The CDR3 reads CSASREGTQYF. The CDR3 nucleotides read TGCAGTGCTAGCAGGGAGGGGACCCAGTACTTC.

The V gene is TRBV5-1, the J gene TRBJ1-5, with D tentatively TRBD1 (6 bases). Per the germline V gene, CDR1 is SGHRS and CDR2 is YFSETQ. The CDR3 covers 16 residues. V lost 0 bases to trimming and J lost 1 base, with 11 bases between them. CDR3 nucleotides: TGCGCCAGCAGCTTGGAAGGGGGTTTGAGCAATCAGCCCCAGCATTTT. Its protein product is CASSLEGGLSNQPQHF.

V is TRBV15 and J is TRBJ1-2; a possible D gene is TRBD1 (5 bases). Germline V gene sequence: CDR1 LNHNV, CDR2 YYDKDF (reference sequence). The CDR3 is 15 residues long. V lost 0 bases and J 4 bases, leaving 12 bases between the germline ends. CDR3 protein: CATSRDRRGTYGYTF. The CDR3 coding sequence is TGTGCCACCAGCAGAGATCGGAGGGGTACCTATGGCTACACCTTC.

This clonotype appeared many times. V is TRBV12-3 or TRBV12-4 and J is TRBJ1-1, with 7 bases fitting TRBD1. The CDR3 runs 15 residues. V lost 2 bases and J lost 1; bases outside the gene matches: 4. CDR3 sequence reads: CASSLRRQGNTEAFF. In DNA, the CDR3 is TGTGCCAGCAGTTTAAGGAGACAGGGGAACACTGAAGCTTTCTTT.

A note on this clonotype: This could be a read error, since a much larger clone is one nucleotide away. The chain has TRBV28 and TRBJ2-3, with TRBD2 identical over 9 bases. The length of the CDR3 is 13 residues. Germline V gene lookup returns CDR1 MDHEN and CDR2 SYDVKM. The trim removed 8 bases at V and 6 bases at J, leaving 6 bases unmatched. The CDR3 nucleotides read TGTGCCAGCGGCGGGAGGGCCGCGGATACGCAGTATTTT. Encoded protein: CASGGRAADTQYF.

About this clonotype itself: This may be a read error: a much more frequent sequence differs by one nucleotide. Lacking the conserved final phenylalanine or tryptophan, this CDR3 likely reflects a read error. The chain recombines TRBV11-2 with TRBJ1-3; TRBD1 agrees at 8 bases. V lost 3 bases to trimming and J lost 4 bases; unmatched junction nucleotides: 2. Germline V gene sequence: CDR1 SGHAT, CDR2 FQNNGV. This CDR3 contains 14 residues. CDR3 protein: CASSLTGAGNTIYL. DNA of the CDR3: TGTGCCAGCAGCTTGACAGGGGCGGGAAACACCATATATCTT.

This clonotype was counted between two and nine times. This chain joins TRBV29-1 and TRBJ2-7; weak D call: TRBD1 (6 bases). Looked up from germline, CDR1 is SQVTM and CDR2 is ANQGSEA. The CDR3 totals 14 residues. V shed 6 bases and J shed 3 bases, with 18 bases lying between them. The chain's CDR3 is CSVRPIPDSYEQYF. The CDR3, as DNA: TGCAGCGTCCGCCCCATCCCGGACAGCTACGAGCAGTACTTC.

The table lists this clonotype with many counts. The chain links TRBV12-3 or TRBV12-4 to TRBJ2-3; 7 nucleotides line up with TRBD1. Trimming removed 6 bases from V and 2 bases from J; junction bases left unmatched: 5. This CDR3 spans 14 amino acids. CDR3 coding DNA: TGTGCCAGCAGATTTAGGGGGCCCACAGATACGCAGTATTTT. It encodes CASRFRGPTDTQYF.

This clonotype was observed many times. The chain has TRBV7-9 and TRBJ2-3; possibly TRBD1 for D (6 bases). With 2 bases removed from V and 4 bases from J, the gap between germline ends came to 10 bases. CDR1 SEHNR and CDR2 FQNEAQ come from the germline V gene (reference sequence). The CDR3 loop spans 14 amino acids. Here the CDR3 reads CASSLLDSSDTQYF. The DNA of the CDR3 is TGTGCCAGCAGCTTACTGGACAGCTCAGATACGCAGTATTTT.

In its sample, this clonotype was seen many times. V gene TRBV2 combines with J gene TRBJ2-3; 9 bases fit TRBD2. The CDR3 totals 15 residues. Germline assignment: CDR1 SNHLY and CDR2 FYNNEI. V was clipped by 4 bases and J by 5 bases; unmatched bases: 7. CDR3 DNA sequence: TGTGCCAGCAGTGTAAGCGGGGGGACTGGAGATACGCAGTATTTT. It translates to CASSVSGGTGDTQYF.

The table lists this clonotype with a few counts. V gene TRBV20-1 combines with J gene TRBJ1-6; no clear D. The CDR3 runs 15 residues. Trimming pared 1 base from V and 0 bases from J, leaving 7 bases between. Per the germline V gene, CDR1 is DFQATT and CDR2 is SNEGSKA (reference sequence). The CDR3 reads CSARVTSSYNSPLHF. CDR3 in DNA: TGCAGTGCTAGAGTAACTAGCTCCTATAATTCACCCCTCCACTTT.

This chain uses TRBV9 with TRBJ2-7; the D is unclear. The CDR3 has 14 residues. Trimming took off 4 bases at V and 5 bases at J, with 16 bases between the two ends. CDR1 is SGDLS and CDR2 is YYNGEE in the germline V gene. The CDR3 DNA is TGTGCCAGCAGCCCCGGCCGAAAGGCTGACGAGCAGTACTTC. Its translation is CASSPGRKADEQYF.

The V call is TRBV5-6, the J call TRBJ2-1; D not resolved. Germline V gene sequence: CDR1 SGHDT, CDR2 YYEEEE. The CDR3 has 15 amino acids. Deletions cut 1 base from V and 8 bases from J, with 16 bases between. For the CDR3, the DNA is TGTGCCAGCAGCTTGCTCGACTCCCCGGTGTATGAGCAGTTCTTC. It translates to CASSLLDSPVYEQFF.

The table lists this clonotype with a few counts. The CDR3 region has the DNA TGCAGTCTTGGGGAGACCCAGTACTTC. Protein sequence: CSLGETQYF. The genes are TRBV20-1 and TRBJ2-5; D unclear. This CDR3 is 9 amino acids long. V lost 8 bases and J lost 5, with 6 bases in between. Per the germline V gene, CDR1 is DFQATT and CDR2 is SNEGSKA (reference sequence).

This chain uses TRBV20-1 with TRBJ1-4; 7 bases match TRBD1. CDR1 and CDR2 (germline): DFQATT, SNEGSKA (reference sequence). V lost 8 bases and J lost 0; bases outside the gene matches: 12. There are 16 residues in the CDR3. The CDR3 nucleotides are TGCAGTCCTTTCGGAGCAGGGGGAGCAACTAATGAAAAACTGTTTTTT. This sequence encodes CSPFGAGGATNEKLFF.

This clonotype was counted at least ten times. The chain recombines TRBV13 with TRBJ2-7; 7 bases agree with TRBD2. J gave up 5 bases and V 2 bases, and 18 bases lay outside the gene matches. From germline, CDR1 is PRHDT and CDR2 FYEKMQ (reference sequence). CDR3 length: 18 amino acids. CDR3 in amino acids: CASSLQGGRAPSYHEQYF. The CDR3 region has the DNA TGTGCCAGCAGCTTACAAGGAGGGAGGGCCCCCTCCTACCACGAGCAGTACTTC. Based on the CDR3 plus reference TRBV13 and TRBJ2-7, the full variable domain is AAGVIQSPRHLIKEKRETATLKCYPIPRHDTVYWYQQGPGQDPQFLISFYEKMQSDKGSIPDRFSAQQFSDYHSELNMSSLELGDSALYFCASSLQGGRAPSYHEQYFGPGTRLTVT.

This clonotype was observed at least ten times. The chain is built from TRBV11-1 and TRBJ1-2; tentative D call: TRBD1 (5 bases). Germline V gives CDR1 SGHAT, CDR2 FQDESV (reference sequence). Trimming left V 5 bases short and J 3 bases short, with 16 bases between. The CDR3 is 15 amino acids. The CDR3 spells CASSQPGPRDYGYTF. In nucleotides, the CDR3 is TGTGCCAGCAGCCAGCCGGGCCCCAGGGACTATGGCTACACCTTC.

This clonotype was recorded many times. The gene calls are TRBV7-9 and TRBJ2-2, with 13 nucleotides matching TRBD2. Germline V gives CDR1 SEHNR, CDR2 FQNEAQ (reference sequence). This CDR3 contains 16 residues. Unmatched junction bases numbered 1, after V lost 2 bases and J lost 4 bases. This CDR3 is CASSLRLAGGTGELFF. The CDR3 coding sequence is TGTGCCAGCAGCTTACGACTAGCGGGAGGCACCGGGGAGCTGTTTTTT.

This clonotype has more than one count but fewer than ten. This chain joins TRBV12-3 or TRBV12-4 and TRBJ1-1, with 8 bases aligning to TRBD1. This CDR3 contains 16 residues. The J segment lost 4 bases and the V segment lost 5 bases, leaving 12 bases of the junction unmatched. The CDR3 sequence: CASSPHGQGSSTEAFF. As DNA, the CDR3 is TGTGCCAGCAGTCCCCACGGACAGGGTTCCAGCACTGAAGCTTTCTTT.

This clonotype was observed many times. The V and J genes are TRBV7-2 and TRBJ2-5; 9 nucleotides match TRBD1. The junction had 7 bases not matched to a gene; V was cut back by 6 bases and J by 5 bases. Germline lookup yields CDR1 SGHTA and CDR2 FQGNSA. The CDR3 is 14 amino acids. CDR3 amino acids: CASSKQGAGETQYF. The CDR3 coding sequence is TGTGCCAGCAGTAAACAGGGGGCTGGGGAGACCCAGTACTTC.

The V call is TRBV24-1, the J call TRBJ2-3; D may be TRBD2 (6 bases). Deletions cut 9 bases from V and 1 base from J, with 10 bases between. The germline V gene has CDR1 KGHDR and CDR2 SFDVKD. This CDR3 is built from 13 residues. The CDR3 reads CATGGGGTDTQYF. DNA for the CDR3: TGTGCCACCGGAGGAGGGGGCACAGATACGCAGTATTTT.

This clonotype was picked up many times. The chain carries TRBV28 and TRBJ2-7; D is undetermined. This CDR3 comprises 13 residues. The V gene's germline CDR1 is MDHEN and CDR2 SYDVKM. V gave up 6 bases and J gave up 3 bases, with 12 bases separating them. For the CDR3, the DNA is TGTGCCAGCAGACTGACGGATTACTACGAGCAGTACTTC. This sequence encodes CASRLTDYYEQYF.